The 22 T cell receptor beta chains below were found in one sample sequenced in a study of T cells after yellow fever vaccination. A single record per CDR3 protein comes from TCRdb applying MiXCR to the 5' RACE reads. Counted here are about 360,000 distinct CDR3 sequences, approximately 6% occurring once; the ten biggest clones make up approximately 16%. Sequenced material: PBMCs, taken 5 days after the yellow fever booster vaccination. All receptors derive from a man younger than 40 who received the YFV17D yellow fever vaccine.

The table lists this clonotype with a few counts. This chain uses TRBV11-2 with TRBJ2-2, with TRBD2 matching 11 bases. The CDR3 is 18 amino acids. J was trimmed by 5 bases and V by 2 bases; bases with no gene match: 10. The germline CDR1 and CDR2 sequences are SGHAT and FQNNGV. The CDR3 region has the DNA TGTGCCAGCAGCTTACATGTAGCGGGAGGGCTTGGTACCGGGGAGCTGTTTTTT. Encoded protein: CASSLHVAGGLGTGELFF.

This clonotype was recorded a few times. In nucleotides, the CDR3 is TGTGCCAGCAGCTCGACAGGGCGGACTGAAGCTTTCTTT. This sequence encodes CASSSTGRTEAFF. V usage is TRBV5-6 and J usage is TRBJ1-1; 7 bases are a match to TRBD1. Germline lookup yields CDR1 SGHDT and CDR2 YYEEEE. The J segment lost 5 bases and the V segment lost 3 bases, leaving 4 bases of the junction unmatched. The CDR3 spans 13 residues.

This clonotype was observed many times. The genes are TRBV12-3 or TRBV12-4 and TRBJ2-7; TRBD1 or TRBD2 may be the D gene (5 bases each). The germline V and J ends were trimmed by 6 bases and 5 bases, with 14 bases remaining between them. The CDR3 extends over 13 amino acids. The CDR3 loop reads CASSLLGAHEQYF. The CDR3 nucleotides are TGTGCCAGCAGCCTCCTCGGGGCACACGAGCAGTACTTC.

This clonotype showed up many times. The chain employs TRBV5-1 and TRBJ2-3; 9 bases agree with TRBD1. The germline gives CDR1 SGHRS, CDR2 YFSETQ. The CDR3 has 14 residues. With 0 bases clipped from V and 4 bases from J, the junction kept 0 bases outside the gene matches. CDR3 sequence: CASSLGQGADTQYF. The CDR3 DNA reads as TGCGCCAGCAGCTTGGGACAGGGGGCAGATACGCAGTATTTT.

A few counts support this clonotype. The chain carries TRBV7-6 and TRBJ2-1; 8 nucleotides align to TRBD1. CDR3 length equals 13 residues. V lost 5 bases and J lost 7; bases outside the gene matches: 4. Germline CDR1 and CDR2: SGHVS and FNYEAQ. The CDR3: CASSSRDRNEQFF. The DNA of the CDR3 is TGTGCCAGCAGCAGCCGGGACAGGAATGAGCAGTTCTTC.

The V gene is TRBV14, the J gene TRBJ2-1, with a weak D call TRBD2 (5 bases). Germline CDR1 and CDR2: SGHDN and FVKESK. The CDR3 runs to 16 residues. V lost 3 bases and J lost 1, with 13 bases in between. The CDR3 protein is CASSQTSGASYNEQFF. The CDR3 DNA is TGTGCCAGCAGCCAGACCAGCGGAGCATCCTACAATGAGCAGTTCTTC.

This clonotype was seen more than once but under ten times. The chain uses TRBV7-2 and TRBJ2-3; tentative D call: TRBD2 (6 bases). The CDR3 spans 15 residues. Germline lookup yields CDR1 SGHTA and CDR2 FQGNSA. The germline V and J ends were trimmed by 6 bases and 2 bases, with 15 bases remaining between them. For the CDR3, the DNA is TGTGCCAGCAGAAACCCGGGAGCGTACACAGATACGCAGTATTTT. Translation gives CASRNPGAYTDTQYF.

This clonotype came up many times. V is TRBV7-2 and J is TRBJ2-5; 7 nucleotides match TRBD1. CDR3 length: 16 residues. Germline V gene data show CDR1 as SGHTA and CDR2 as FQGNSA. With 1 base clipped from V and 0 bases from J, the junction kept 5 bases outside the gene matches. CDR3 amino acids: CASSLVGTANQETQYF. CDR3 DNA sequence: TGTGCCAGCAGCTTAGTGGGGACAGCTAACCAAGAGACCCAGTACTTC.

This clonotype was seen more than once but under ten times. The chain is built from TRBV5-1 and TRBJ2-3; D not resolved. The germline V and J ends were trimmed by 6 bases and 2 bases, with 13 bases remaining between them. The CDR3 is 14 amino acids. Germline V gene sequence: CDR1 SGHRS, CDR2 YFSETQ. CDR3 amino acids: CASKDRTNTDTQYF. Here the CDR3 DNA reads TGCGCCAGCAAGGATAGAACCAACACAGATACGCAGTATTTT.

This clonotype was picked up a small number of times. The rearrangement uses TRBV7-6 and TRBJ2-7; D gene uncertain. The ends were cut back, 4 bases at V and 5 bases at J, with 12 bases in the middle. This CDR3 contains 13 residues. CDR1 SGHVS and CDR2 FNYEAQ come from the germline V gene. CDR3 DNA sequence: TGTGCCAGCAGCTCCAACAGAGTTAACGAGCAGTACTTC. Translating it yields CASSSNRVNEQYF.

This clonotype was counted between two and nine times. The chain links TRBV20-1 to TRBJ2-5; D unclear. The length of the CDR3 is 15 residues. Germline CDR1 is DFQATT and CDR2 is SNEGSKA (reference sequence). V was shortened by 1 base and J by 0 bases, with 12 bases between the two germline ends. The CDR3 here is CSARGLAGNQETQYF. Written as DNA, the CDR3 is TGCAGTGCTAGAGGATTAGCTGGGAACCAAGAGACCCAGTACTTC.

This clonotype was counted at least ten times. The chain is built from TRBV12-3 or TRBV12-4 and TRBJ1-4; unclear D gene. This CDR3 has 10 residues. V was pared by 6 bases and J by 6 bases, with 2 bases between. This chain's CDR3 is CASRDEKLFF. The DNA of the CDR3 is TGTGCCAGCAGGGATGAAAAACTGTTTTTT.

This clonotype was recorded at least ten times. V and J are TRBV29-1 and TRBJ2-1; the D is unclear. Trimming removed 6 bases at V and 0 bases at J, with 3 bases between. The germline V gene has CDR1 SQVTM and CDR2 ANQGSEA. The CDR3 has 11 residues. CDR3 amino acids: CSVSSYNEQFF. As DNA, the CDR3 is TGCAGCGTCAGCTCCTACAATGAGCAGTTCTTC.

This clonotype was counted only a few times. The chain couples TRBV28 to TRBJ2-6, with D possibly being TRBD1 or TRBD2 (5 bases each). The CDR3 length is 16 residues. Trimming removed 5 bases from V and 0 bases from J, with 11 bases in between. CDR1 and CDR2 from the germline V gene are MDHEN and SYDVKM. CDR3 residues: CASSRRGLSGANVLTF. The CDR3 DNA follows: TGTGCCAGCAGTCGTCGGGGCCTCTCTGGGGCCAACGTCCTGACTTTC.

V usage is TRBV30 and J usage is TRBJ1-6; 10 bases are a match to TRBD1. Unmatched junction bases numbered 9, after V lost 0 bases and J lost 7 bases. Looked up from germline, CDR1 is GTSNPN and CDR2 is SVGIG (reference sequence). The CDR3 is 17 residues long. This CDR3 is CAWSVPRTGGWNSPLHF. Written as DNA, the CDR3 is TGTGCCTGGAGTGTACCACGGACAGGGGGTTGGAATTCACCCCTCCACTTT.

The sample holds a few counts of this clonotype. The chain couples TRBV20-1 to TRBJ2-3; perhaps TRBD2 as D (6 bases). From germline, CDR1 is DFQATT and CDR2 SNEGSKA (reference sequence). The ends were cut back, 0 bases at V and 2 bases at J, with 21 bases in the middle. This CDR3 has 18 residues. In nucleotides, the CDR3 is TGCAGTGCTAGAGATAGCGGAGCCAAATCCGGAGACACAGATACGCAGTATTTT. Translation gives CSARDSGAKSGDTDTQYF.

This clonotype was detected many times. This rearrangement joins TRBV7-9 to TRBJ2-4; D unclear. Germline CDR1 is SEHNR and CDR2 is FQNEAQ (reference sequence). There are 11 residues in the CDR3. The V end was cut by 5 bases, the J end by 5 bases, with 4 bases between. CDR3 sequence: CASSGENIQYF. In DNA form, the CDR3 reads TGTGCCAGCAGCGGAGAAAACATTCAGTACTTC. The full variable domain, completed using reference TRBV7-9 and TRBJ2-4, is DTGVSQNPRHKITKRGQNVTFRCDPISEHNRLYWYRQTLGQGPEFLTYFQNEAQLEKSRLLSDRFSAERPKGSFSTLEIQRTEQGDSAMYLCASSGENIQYFGAGTRLSVL.

The table lists this clonotype with a few counts. V is TRBV27 and J is TRBJ2-7; 8 nucleotides line up with TRBD1. This CDR3 region has 13 residues. Trimming took 5 bases from V and 8 from J; bases not matched to a gene: 8. Germline V gene sequence: CDR1 MNHEY, CDR2 SMNVEV (reference sequence). CDR3 region: CASSVGQGVKQYF. CDR3 coding DNA: TGTGCCAGCAGTGTCGGACAGGGCGTCAAGCAGTACTTC.

The genes are TRBV5-1 and TRBJ2-5, with D perhaps matching TRBD1 (6 bases). V was pared by 4 bases and J by 4 bases, with 14 bases between. CDR3 size: 14 residues. Germline V gene sequence: CDR1 SGHRS, CDR2 YFSETQ. As DNA, the CDR3 is TGCGCCAGCAGCAGAGACACAGGGTCAGAGACCCAGTACTTC. This encodes CASSRDTGSETQYF.

This chain connects TRBV7-2 to TRBJ2-3; D remains ambiguous. Germline values: CDR1 SGHTA, CDR2 FQGNSA. Between the trimmed V and J ends, which lost 5 bases and 3 bases, there was a span of 18 bases. The CDR3 consists of 16 residues. The CDR3 DNA follows: TGTGCCAGCAGCCCAGAGACATTGGATTGGACAGATACGCAGTATTTT. Protein: CASSPETLDWTDTQYF.

This clonotype has ten or more counts. This chain links TRBV4-3 with TRBJ2-4; 14 positions agree with TRBD2. This CDR3 contains 14 residues. Losses at the gene ends were 3 bases for V and 11 bases for J; bases not matched to a gene: 3. Germline CDR1 is LGHNA and CDR2 is YSLEER. DNA for the CDR3: TGCGCCAGCAGCCAGGGACTAGCGGGAGACTTTCAGTACTTC. Protein sequence: CASSQGLAGDFQYF.

The DNA of the CDR3 is TGCAGTGCTGAACGGACTAGCGGGAACCAAGAGACCCAGTACTTC. Its translation: CSAERTSGNQETQYF. The chain links TRBV20-1 to TRBJ2-5; 12 bases line up with TRBD2. CDR1 is DFQATT, CDR2 SNEGSKA, per germline (reference sequence). The junction had 4 bases not matched to a gene; V was cut back by 5 bases and J by 0 bases. The CDR3 covers 15 residues.